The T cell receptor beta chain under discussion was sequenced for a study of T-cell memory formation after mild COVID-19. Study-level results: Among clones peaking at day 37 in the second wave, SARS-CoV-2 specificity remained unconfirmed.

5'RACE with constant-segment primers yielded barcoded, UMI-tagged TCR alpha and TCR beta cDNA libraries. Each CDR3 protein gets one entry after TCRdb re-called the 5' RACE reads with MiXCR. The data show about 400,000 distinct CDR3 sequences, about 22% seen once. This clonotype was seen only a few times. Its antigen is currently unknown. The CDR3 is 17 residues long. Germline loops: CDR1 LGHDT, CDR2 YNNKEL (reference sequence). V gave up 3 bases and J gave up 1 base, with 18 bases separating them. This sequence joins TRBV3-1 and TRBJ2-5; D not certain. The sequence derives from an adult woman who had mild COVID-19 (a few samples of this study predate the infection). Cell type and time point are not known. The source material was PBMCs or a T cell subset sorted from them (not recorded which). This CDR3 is CASSHPLRRSGQETQYF. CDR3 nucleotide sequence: TGTGCCAGCAGCCATCCTTTACGACGGTCGGGCCAAGAGACCCAGTACTTC.